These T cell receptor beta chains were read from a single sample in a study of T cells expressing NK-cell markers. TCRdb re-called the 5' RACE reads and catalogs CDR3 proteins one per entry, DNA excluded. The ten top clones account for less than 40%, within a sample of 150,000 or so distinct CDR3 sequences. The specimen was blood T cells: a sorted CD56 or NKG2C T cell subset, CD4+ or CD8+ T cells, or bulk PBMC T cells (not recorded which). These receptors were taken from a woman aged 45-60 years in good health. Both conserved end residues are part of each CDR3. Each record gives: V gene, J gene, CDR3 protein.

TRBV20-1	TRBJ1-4	CSAADRGSEKLFF
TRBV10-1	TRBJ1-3	CASSGSGTGNTIYF
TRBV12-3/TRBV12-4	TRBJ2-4	CASSSTRGQTSGIQYF
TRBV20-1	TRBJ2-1	CSANPSGNEQFF
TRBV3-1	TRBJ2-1	CASSHSLGRGDNEQFF
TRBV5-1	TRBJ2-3	CASQNSTDTQYF
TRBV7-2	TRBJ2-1	CASSPRTSAYNEQFF
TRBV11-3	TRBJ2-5	CASSSRQGPLTQYF
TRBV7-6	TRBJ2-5	CASSLTASGGETQYF
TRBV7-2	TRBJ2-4	CASRSTTSGTGALVKNIQYF
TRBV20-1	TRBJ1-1	CSARRNTEAFF
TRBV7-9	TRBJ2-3	CASSLGMSTGDTQYF
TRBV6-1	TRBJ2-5	CASSDAGEETQYF
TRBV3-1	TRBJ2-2	CASSQRYSPGELFF
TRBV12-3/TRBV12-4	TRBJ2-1	CASSDLSGSSNEQFF
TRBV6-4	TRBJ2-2	CASSDSLVLAGGTGELFF
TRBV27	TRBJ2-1	CASSLLTGGPNEQFF
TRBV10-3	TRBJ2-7	CAISESGGVYEQYF
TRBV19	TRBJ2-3	CASSRREGHTDTQYF
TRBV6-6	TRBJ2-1	CASSSPTSGSRANEQFF
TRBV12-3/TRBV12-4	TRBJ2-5	CASIDAAGGQETQYF
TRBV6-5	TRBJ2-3	CASSYDAGGGADTQYF